The 29 T cell receptor beta chains reported below all come from one sample, sequenced in a study of blood T cell repertoires in COVID-19. TCRdb keeps only in-frame clones here, not all; method: immunoSEQ multiplex PCR. The sample includes 85,000 to 95,000 clones, roughly 84% of them seen just once. The sequenced material came from peripheral blood. Receptor source: an elderly woman with acute or convalescent COVID-19.

The rearrangement uses TRBV19 and TRBJ2-1, with 10 bases fitting TRBD2. In germline, CDR1 is LNHDA, CDR2 SQIVND (reference sequence). Germline trimming cut 2 bases from V and 0 bases from J; bases unmatched to any gene: 1. The CDR3 extends over 16 amino acids. CDR3 amino acids: CASSIRTSGSYNEQFF. The CDR3 coding sequence is TGTGCCAGTAGTATAAGGACTAGCGGCTCCTACAATGAGCAGTTCTTC.

Of note for this clone: At one end, the junction sequence differs from germline, possibly due to a read error. The genes are TRBV9 and TRBJ2-2; TRBD1 matches at 8 bases. The germline CDR1 and CDR2 sequences are SGDLS and YYNGEE. CDR3 length: 15 amino acids. The CDR3 DNA reads as TGTGCCAGCAGCGTAGATGGACAGGGTGTTGGGGGGCTGTTTTTT. Amino acid sequence: CASSVDGQGVGGLFF.

The chain recombines TRBV3-1 (or the pseudogene TRBV3-2) with TRBJ1-2; tentatively, D is TRBD1 (5 bases). CDR1 and CDR2 from the germline V gene are LGHDT and YNNKEL (reference sequence). V lost 5 bases and J lost 3, with 16 bases in between. The CDR3 has 15 amino acids. The CDR3 protein is CASSKTALFDYGYTF. The CDR3 DNA is TGTGCCAGCAGCAAGACAGCCCTATTCGACTATGGCTACACCTTC.

J is TRBJ1-1 and V is TRBV7-8; 8 nucleotides align to TRBD1. Germline lookup yields CDR1 SGHVS and CDR2 FQNEAQ. The V and J ends lost 5 bases and 4 bases, in that order; junction bases with no gene match: 6. The CDR3 consists of 14 residues. The CDR3 reads CASSPSGGGTEAFF. The CDR3, as DNA: TGTGCCAGCAGCCCATCAGGGGGCGGCACTGAAGCTTTCTTT.

The chain is built from TRBV3-1 (or the pseudogene TRBV3-2) and TRBJ1-6; D not resolved. This CDR3 region has 13 residues. V was cut by 0 bases and J by 9 bases, with 6 bases left in between. Looked up from germline, CDR1 is LGHDT and CDR2 is YNNKEL (reference sequence). This CDR3 is CASSQDLVSPLHF. In nucleotides, the CDR3 is TGTGCCAGCAGCCAAGATCTCGTTTCACCCCTCCACTTT.

The genes are TRBV7-2 and TRBJ2-3, with TRBD2 matching 7 bases. The V and J ends lost 6 bases and 0 bases, in that order; junction bases with no gene match: 3. The CDR3 is 14 amino acids. The germline V gene encodes CDR1 SGHTA and CDR2 FQGNSA. The CDR3 loop is CASSSSGSTDTQYF. The CDR3 coding sequence is TGTGCCAGCAGTTCTAGCGGTAGCACAGATACGCAGTATTTT.

The V and J genes are TRBV6-5 and TRBJ1-1; TRBD1 might be the D (6 bases). This CDR3 region has 13 residues. Germline values: CDR1 MNHEY, CDR2 SVGAGI. Trimming cost V 7 bases and J 7 bases, with 16 bases left between them. The CDR3 spells CASTSDSNLEAFF. In DNA, the CDR3 is TGTGCCAGCACCTCGGACAGCAATCTTGAAGCTTTCTTT.

The V and J genes are TRBV5-6 and TRBJ1-2; maybe TRBD1 (6 bases). V was trimmed by 4 bases and J by 3 bases, leaving 16 bases between them. CDR3 length: 15 amino acids. The V gene's germline CDR1 is SGHDT and CDR2 YYEEEE. The CDR3 bases are TGTGCCAGCAGCGTTGGTGGGCAGGGGTACTATGGCTACACCTTC. Translating it yields CASSVGGQGYYGYTF.

This rearrangement joins TRBV3-1 (or the pseudogene TRBV3-2) to TRBJ2-6; D gene unclear. The germline gives CDR1 LGHDT, CDR2 YNNKEL (reference sequence). The germline V and J ends were trimmed by 3 bases and 0 bases, with 9 bases remaining between them. The CDR3 extends over 16 amino acids. Here the CDR3 reads CASSQAQSSGANVLTF. CDR3 DNA sequence: TGTGCCAGCAGCCAGGCACAGAGCTCTGGGGCCAACGTCCTGACTTTC.

The rearrangement uses TRBV30 and TRBJ2-1, with TRBD1 matching 10 bases. The CDR3 length is 15 residues. Germline V lookup: CDR1 GTSNPN, CDR2 SVGIG (reference sequence). V was pared by 3 bases and J by 8 bases, with 10 bases of the junction left unmatched. The CDR3 DNA reads as TGTGCCTGGAGCGCCGGGACAGGGGTAGGCGATGAGCAGTTCTTC. This encodes CAWSAGTGVGDEQFF. Complete variable domain (other parts from reference TRBV30 and TRBJ2-1): SQTIHQWPATLVQPVGSPLSLECTVEGTSNPNLYWYRQAAGRGLQLLFYSVGIGQISSEVPQNLSASRPQDRQFILSSKKLLLSDSGFYLCAWSAGTGVGDEQFFGPGTRLTVL.

CDR3 in DNA: TGCGCCAGCAGCTTAGGACTAGCGGAAACCAGGCAGTTCTTC. Its translation: CASSLGLAETRQFF. This chain links TRBV5-1 with TRBJ2-1; the match to TRBD2 covers 10 bases. The CDR3 is made up of 14 amino acids. Germline trimming cut 2 bases from V and 12 bases from J; bases unmatched to any gene: 8. Germline CDR1 is SGHRS and CDR2 is YFSETQ.

The rearrangement joins TRBV11-2 to TRBJ1-1, with TRBD1 matching 7 bases. The CDR3 spans 14 residues. The junction had 4 bases not matched to a gene; V was cut back by 5 bases and J by 1 base. Germline V gene sequence: CDR1 SGHAT, CDR2 FQNNGV. CDR3 residues: CASSRGQPNTEAFF. As DNA, the CDR3 is TGTGCCAGCAGCCGGGGACAGCCGAACACTGAAGCTTTCTTT.

This clone was seen only once. The V gene is TRBV10-3, the J gene TRBJ2-3; 9 bases match TRBD2. This CDR3 region has 13 residues. The V gene's germline CDR1 is ENHRY and CDR2 SYGVKD. Unmatched junction bases numbered 5, after V lost 8 bases and J lost 5 bases. CDR3 sequence reads: CAIGGGGLDTQYF. The CDR3 nucleotides are TGTGCCATCGGCGGGGGGGGCCTAGATACGCAGTATTTT.

The chain is built from TRBV5-1 and TRBJ1-1, with D tentatively TRBD1 (6 bases). Trimming removed 0 bases at V and 1 base at J, with 13 bases between. CDR3 length: 16 residues. CDR1 and CDR2 (germline): SGHRS, YFSETQ. In DNA form, the CDR3 reads TGCGCCAGCAGCTTGGCCATTGGCAGGGGGAACACTGAAGCTTTCTTT. Translation: CASSLAIGRGNTEAFF.

The V gene is TRBV5-1, the J gene TRBJ1-1; possibly TRBD1 for D (5 bases). The V end lost 0 bases, the J end lost 7 bases, and 16 bases lay between the germline ends. Germline V gene lookup returns CDR1 SGHRS and CDR2 YFSETQ. The CDR3 covers 15 residues. For the CDR3, the DNA is TGCGCCAGCAGCTTGGGTCCCACGGGGGAGGGTGAAGCTTTCTTT. Protein sequence: CASSLGPTGEGEAFF. The variable domain in full, completed from reference TRBV5-1 and TRBJ1-1, reads KAGVTQTPRYLIKTRGQQVTLSCSPISGHRSVSWYQQTPGQGLQFLFEYFSETQRNKGNFPGRFSGRQFSNSRSEMNVSTLELGDSALYLCASSLGPTGEGEAFFGQGTRLTVV.

CDR3: CASSPSRTAFYGYTF. The CDR3 DNA follows: TGTGCCAGCAGTCCTTCAAGGACAGCCTTCTATGGCTACACCTTC. This rearrangement joins TRBV27 to TRBJ1-2; TRBD1 is a possible D gene (6 bases). CDR3 length: 15 amino acids. V was pared by 5 bases and J by 4 bases, with 17 bases between. Germline CDR1 reads MNHEY; CDR2 reads SMNVEV (reference sequence).

This chain uses TRBV3-1 (or the pseudogene TRBV3-2) with TRBJ2-7, with a possible D match to TRBD2 (5 bases). The germline V and J ends were trimmed by 0 bases and 4 bases, with 13 bases remaining between them. CDR1 and CDR2 from the germline V gene are LGHDT and YNNKEL (reference sequence). This CDR3 is built from 15 residues. This chain's CDR3 is CASSQDRARGYEQYF. CDR3 nucleotides: TGTGCCAGCAGCCAAGATCGGGCCCGAGGGTACGAGCAGTACTTC.

The chain couples TRBV30 to TRBJ2-7; 7 bases line up with TRBD2. There are 18 residues in the CDR3. V lost 3 bases and J lost 0; bases outside the gene matches: 17. Germline V gives CDR1 GTSNPN, CDR2 SVGIG (reference sequence). CDR3 sequence reads: CAWRLRDVAGGGSYEQYF. The CDR3 nucleotides are TGTGCCTGGAGACTGAGGGATGTTGCGGGCGGGGGCTCCTACGAGCAGTACTTC.

The J gene is TRBJ1-2, the V gene TRBV3-1 (or the pseudogene TRBV3-2); D gene ambiguous. The CDR3 length is 14 residues. The V end was cut by 0 bases, the J end by 3 bases, with 8 bases between. Germline V lookup: CDR1 LGHDT, CDR2 YNNKEL (reference sequence). Here the CDR3 reads CASSQDDNDYGYTF. DNA for the CDR3: TGTGCCAGCAGCCAAGATGACAACGACTATGGCTACACCTTC.

The V gene is TRBV7-2, the J gene TRBJ2-4; D possibly corresponds to TRBD2 (6 bases). Trimming cost V 1 base and J 7 bases, with 17 bases left between them. Germline lookup yields CDR1 SGHTA and CDR2 FQGNSA. CDR3 length: 16 amino acids. Here the CDR3 reads CASSLGPSKAGNIQYF. In DNA, the CDR3 is TGTGCCAGCAGCTTAGGTCCCAGCAAGGCGGGGAACATTCAGTACTTC.

The J gene is TRBJ2-7, the V gene TRBV18, with unresolved D. The V gene's germline CDR1 is KGHSH and CDR2 LQKENI. V lost 1 base and J 3 bases, leaving 10 bases between the germline ends. The CDR3 loop spans 14 amino acids. CDR3 in amino acids: CASSPRPHHYEQYF. The DNA of the CDR3 is TGTGCCAGCTCACCACGGCCACACCACTACGAGCAGTACTTC.

V is TRBV7-2 and J is TRBJ2-2, with 12 bases lining up with TRBD2. Trimming cost V 5 bases and J 3 bases; bases outside gene matches: 4. The germline CDR1 and CDR2 sequences are SGHTA and FQGNSA. The CDR3 is 16 amino acids. The DNA for the CDR3 is TGTGCCAGCAGCGTGACTAGCGGGGGACACACCGGGGAGCTGTTTTTT. It encodes CASSVTSGGHTGELFF.

This clone was seen just once. CDR3 nucleotides: TGCGCCAGCAGCTCCGGGACAGGGGAGTCCTATAATTCACCCCTCCACTTT. Its translation is CASSSGTGESYNSPLHF. This sequence joins TRBV5-1 and TRBJ1-6, with TRBD1 matching 10 bases. CDR3 length: 17 amino acids. Germline trimming cut 3 bases from V and 1 base from J; bases unmatched to any gene: 4. Germline V gene data show CDR1 as SGHRS and CDR2 as YFSETQ.

The rearrangement joins TRBV7-8 to TRBJ2-7; D might be TRBD2 (6 bases). The germline V gene encodes CDR1 SGHVS and CDR2 FQNEAQ. There are 15 residues in the CDR3. Trimming took 1 base from V and 0 from J, leaving 10 bases between them. CDR3 residues: CASSLDGGLSYEQYF. CDR3 nucleotides: TGTGCCAGCAGCTTAGACGGGGGACTCTCCTACGAGCAGTACTTC.

The chain recombines TRBV5-1 with TRBJ1-1; possible D gene TRBD1, 5 bases. Germline V lookup: CDR1 SGHRS, CDR2 YFSETQ. Between the trimmed V and J ends, which lost 1 base and 4 bases, there was a span of 8 bases. This CDR3 is 13 amino acids long. CDR3 DNA: TGCGCCAGCAGCTTGAGGCAGGGCACTGAAGCTTTCTTT. This codes for CASSLRQGTEAFF.

The rearrangement joins TRBV7-9 to TRBJ2-5, with 9 bases that match TRBD1. The CDR3 is made up of 15 amino acids. Germline-derived CDR1 and CDR2 are SEHNR and FQNEAQ (reference sequence). Trimming took 5 bases from V and 5 from J; bases not matched to a gene: 9. The CDR3: CASSPPGQGRETQYF. The DNA for the CDR3 is TGTGCCAGCAGCCCACCGGGACAGGGACGGGAGACCCAGTACTTC.

The table lists this clone with a few counts. This sequence joins TRBV9 and TRBJ1-2; D is perhaps TRBD1 (6 bases). The CDR3 runs 13 residues. V shed 4 bases and J shed 7 bases, with 14 bases lying between them. Per germline, CDR1 SGDLS and CDR2 YYNGEE. The CDR3, as DNA: TGTGCCAGCAGCCTAGGCGGGGGCCTTGGCTACACCTTC. Its protein product is CASSLGGGLGYTF.

This chain connects TRBV6-1 to TRBJ1-4; the D is unclear. The ends were cut back, 3 bases at V and 3 bases at J, with 8 bases in the middle. Germline assignment: CDR1 MNHNS and CDR2 SASEGT. This CDR3 has 14 residues. CDR3 sequence reads: CASSESTANEKLFF. CDR3 nucleotide sequence: TGTGCCAGCAGTGAGAGTACAGCTAATGAAAAACTGTTTTTT.

V and J are TRBV25-1 and TRBJ1-2; TRBD1 matches at 9 bases. The CDR3 is made up of 13 amino acids. The germline gives CDR1 MGHDK, CDR2 SYGVNS. The trim removed 5 bases at V and 5 bases at J, leaving 3 bases unmatched. CDR3 coding DNA: TGTGCCAGCAGTAAAGGACAGGGGTATGGCTACACCTTC. It is translated as CASSKGQGYGYTF.